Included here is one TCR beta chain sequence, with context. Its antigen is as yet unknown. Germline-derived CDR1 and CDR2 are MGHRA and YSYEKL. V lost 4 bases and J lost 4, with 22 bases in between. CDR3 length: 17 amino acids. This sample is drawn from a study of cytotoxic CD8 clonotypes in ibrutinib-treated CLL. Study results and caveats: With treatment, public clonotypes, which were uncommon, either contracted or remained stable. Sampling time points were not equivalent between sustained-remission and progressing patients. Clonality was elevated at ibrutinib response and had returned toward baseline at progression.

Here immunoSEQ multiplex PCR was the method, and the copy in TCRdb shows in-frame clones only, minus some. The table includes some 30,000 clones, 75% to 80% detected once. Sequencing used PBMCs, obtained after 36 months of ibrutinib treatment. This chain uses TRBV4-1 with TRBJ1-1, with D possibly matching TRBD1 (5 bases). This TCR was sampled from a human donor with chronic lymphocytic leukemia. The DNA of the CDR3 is TGCGCCAGCAGCCTCAATCTAAAACTGCGGGGGAGCACTGAAGCTTTCTTT. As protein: CASSLNLKLRGSTEAFF.